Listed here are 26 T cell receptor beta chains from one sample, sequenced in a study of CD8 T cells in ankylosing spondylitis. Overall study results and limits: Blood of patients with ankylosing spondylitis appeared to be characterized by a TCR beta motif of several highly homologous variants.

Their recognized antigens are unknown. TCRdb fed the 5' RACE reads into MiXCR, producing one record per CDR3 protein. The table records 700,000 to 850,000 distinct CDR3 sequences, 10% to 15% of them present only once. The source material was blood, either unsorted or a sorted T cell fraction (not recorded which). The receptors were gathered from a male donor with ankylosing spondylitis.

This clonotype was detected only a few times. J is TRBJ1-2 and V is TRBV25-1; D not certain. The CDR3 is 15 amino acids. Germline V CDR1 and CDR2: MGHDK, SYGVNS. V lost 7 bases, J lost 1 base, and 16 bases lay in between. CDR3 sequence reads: CASTDTSGSNYGYTF. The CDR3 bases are TGTGCCAGCACCGACACAAGCGGCAGTAACTATGGCTACACCTTC.

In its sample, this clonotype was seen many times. The CDR3 here is CASSLAREAFF. DNA of the CDR3: TGTGCCAGCAGCTTAGCCAGGGAAGCTTTCTTT. The rearrangement links TRBV7-9 to TRBJ1-1; no clear D. CDR1 is SEHNR and CDR2 is FQNEAQ in the germline V gene (reference sequence). This CDR3 contains 11 residues. Trimming took off 0 bases at V and 8 bases at J, with 4 bases between the two ends.

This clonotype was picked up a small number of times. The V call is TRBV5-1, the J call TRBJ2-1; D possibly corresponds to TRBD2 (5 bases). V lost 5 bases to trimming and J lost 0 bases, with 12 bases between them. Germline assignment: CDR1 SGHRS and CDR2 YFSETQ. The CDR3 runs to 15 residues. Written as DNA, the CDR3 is TGCGCCAGCAGGGCTGCAACTAGCTCCTACAATGAGCAGTTCTTC. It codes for CASRAATSSYNEQFF.

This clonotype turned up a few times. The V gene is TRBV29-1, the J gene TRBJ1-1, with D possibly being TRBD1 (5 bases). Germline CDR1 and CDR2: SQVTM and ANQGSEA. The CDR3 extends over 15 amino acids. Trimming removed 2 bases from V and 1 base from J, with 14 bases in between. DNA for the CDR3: TGCAGCGTTGAACGTCGTCGGCAGGGGAACACTGAAGCTTTCTTT. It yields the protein CSVERRRQGNTEAFF.

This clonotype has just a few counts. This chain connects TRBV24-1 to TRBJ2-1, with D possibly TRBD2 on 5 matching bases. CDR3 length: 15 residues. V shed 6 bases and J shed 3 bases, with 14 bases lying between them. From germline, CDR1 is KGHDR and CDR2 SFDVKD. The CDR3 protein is CATSTSREIYNEQFF. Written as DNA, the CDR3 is TGTGCCACCAGTACTTCGAGGGAGATCTACAATGAGCAGTTCTTC.

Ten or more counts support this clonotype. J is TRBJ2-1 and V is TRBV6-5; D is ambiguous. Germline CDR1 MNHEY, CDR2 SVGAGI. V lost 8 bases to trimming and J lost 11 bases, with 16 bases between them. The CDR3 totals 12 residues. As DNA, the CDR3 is TGTGCCAGCCAGGAGTTTGGTAGACAGCAGTTCTTC. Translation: CASQEFGRQQFF.

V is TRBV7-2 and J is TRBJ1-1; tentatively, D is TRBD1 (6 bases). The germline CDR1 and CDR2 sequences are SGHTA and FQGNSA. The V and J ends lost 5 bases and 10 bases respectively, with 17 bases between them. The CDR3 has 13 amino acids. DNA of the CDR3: TGTGCCAGCAGCCCTACGGGGGCTCGCTCAGCTTTCTTT. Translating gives CASSPTGARSAFF.

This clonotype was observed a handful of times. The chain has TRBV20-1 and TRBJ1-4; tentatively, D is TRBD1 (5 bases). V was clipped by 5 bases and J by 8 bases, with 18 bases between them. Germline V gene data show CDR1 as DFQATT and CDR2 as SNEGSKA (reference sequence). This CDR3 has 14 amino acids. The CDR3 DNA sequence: TGCAGTGCTCCCGACCTTGGGACCAAGGAAAAACTGTTTTTT. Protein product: CSAPDLGTKEKLFF.

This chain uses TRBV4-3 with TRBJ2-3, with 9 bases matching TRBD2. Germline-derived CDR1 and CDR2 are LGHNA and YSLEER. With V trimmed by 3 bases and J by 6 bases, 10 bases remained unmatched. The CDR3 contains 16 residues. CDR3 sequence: CASSQGIAGAGDTQYF. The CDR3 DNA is TGCGCCAGCAGCCAGGGGATAGCGGGGGCCGGGGATACGCAGTATTTT.

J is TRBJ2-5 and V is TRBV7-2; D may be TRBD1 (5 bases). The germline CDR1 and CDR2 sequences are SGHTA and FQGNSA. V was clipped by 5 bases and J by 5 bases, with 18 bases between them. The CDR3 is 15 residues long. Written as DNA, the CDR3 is TGTGCCAGCAGCCCTAGAGCCCCAAAGGGGGAGACCCAGTACTTC. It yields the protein CASSPRAPKGETQYF.

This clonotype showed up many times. The CDR3 DNA reads TGTGCCAGCAGCCCGGACGTAATGAACGAGCAGTACTTC. Amino acids: CASSPDVMNEQYF. The rearrangement uses TRBV7-2 and TRBJ2-7; D is uncertain. Trimming removed 5 bases at V and 5 bases at J, with 13 bases between. This CDR3 comprises 13 residues. Germline CDR1 SGHTA, CDR2 FQGNSA.

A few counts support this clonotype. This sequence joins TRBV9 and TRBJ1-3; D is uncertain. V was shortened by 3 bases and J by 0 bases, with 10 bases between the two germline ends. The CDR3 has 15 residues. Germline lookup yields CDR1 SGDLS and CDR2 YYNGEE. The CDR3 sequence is CASSARLSSGNTIYF. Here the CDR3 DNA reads TGTGCCAGCAGCGCACGACTGAGCTCTGGAAACACCATATATTTT.

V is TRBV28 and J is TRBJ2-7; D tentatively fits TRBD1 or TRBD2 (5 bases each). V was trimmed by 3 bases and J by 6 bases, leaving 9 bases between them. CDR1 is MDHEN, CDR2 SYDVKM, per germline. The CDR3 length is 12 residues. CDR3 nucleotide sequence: TGTGCCAGCAGTTTCTTAGGGACCGAGCAGTACTTC. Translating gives CASSFLGTEQYF.

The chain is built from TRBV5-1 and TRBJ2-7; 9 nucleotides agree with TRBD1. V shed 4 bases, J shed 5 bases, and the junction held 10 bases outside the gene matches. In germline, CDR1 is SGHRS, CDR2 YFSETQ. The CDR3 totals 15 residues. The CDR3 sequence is CASSPLQGAVNEQYF. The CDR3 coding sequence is TGCGCCAGCAGCCCTCTACAGGGGGCGGTCAACGAGCAGTACTTC.

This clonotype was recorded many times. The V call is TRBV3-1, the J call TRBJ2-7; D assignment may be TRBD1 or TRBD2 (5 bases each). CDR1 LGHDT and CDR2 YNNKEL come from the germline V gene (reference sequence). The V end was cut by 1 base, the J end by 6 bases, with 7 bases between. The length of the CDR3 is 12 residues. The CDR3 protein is CASSQGDREQYF. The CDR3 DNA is TGTGCCAGCAGCCAAGGGGACCGCGAGCAGTACTTC.

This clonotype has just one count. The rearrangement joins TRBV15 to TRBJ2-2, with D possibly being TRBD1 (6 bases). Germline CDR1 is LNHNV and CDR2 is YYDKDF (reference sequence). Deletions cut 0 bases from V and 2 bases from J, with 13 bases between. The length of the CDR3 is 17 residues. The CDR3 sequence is CATSRDYQDRNTGELFF. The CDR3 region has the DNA TGTGCCACCAGCAGAGATTACCAGGACAGAAACACCGGGGAGCTGTTTTTT.

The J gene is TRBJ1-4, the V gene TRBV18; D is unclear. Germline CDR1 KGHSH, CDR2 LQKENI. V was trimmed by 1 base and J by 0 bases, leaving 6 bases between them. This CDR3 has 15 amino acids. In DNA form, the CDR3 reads TGTGCCAGCTCACCACAGAGGTCAACTAATGAAAAACTGTTTTTT. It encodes CASSPQRSTNEKLFF.

The CDR3, as DNA: TGTGCCAGCATCCAGGGGTTATACAATGAGCAGTTCTTC. The encoded protein is CASIQGLYNEQFF. The V gene is TRBV7-8, the J gene TRBJ2-1; D possibly corresponds to TRBD1 (6 bases). The CDR3 runs to 13 residues. V lost 7 bases and J 4 bases, leaving 11 bases between the germline ends. The germline V gene has CDR1 SGHVS and CDR2 FQNEAQ.

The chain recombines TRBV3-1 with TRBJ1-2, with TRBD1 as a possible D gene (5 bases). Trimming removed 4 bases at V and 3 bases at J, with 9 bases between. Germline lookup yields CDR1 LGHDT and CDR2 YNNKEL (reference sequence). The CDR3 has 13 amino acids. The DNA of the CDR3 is TGTGCCAGCAGCCCCGGGACCTACTATGGCTACACCTTC. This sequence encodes CASSPGTYYGYTF.

CDR3 loop: CASSFLRGAEVETQYF. The CDR3, as DNA: TGCGCCAGCAGCTTCCTCCGGGGGGCCGAGGTTGAGACCCAGTACTTC. The gene calls are TRBV5-1 and TRBJ2-5; tentatively, D is TRBD2 (7 bases). Trimming pared 2 bases from V and 5 bases from J, leaving 19 bases between. CDR3 length: 16 residues. Germline assignment: CDR1 SGHRS and CDR2 YFSETQ.

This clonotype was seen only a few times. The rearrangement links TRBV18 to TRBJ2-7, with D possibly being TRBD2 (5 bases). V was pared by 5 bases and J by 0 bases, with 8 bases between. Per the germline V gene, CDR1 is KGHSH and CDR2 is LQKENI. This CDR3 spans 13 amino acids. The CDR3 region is CASSSTTSYEQYF. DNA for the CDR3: TGTGCCAGCTCATCGACTACCTCCTACGAGCAGTACTTC.

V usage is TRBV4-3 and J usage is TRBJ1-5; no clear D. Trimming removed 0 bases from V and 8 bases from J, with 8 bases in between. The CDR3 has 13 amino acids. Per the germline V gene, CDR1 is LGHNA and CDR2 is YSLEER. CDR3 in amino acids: CASSQDRWEPQHF. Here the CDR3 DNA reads TGCGCCAGCAGCCAAGATCGTTGGGAGCCCCAGCATTTT.

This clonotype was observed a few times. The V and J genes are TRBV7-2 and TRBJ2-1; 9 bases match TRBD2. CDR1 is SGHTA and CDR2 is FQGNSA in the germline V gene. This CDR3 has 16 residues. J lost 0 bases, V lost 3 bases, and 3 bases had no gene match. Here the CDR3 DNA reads TGTGCCAGCAGCTTTTTAGCGGGAGACTCCTACAATGAGCAGTTCTTC. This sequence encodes CASSFLAGDSYNEQFF.

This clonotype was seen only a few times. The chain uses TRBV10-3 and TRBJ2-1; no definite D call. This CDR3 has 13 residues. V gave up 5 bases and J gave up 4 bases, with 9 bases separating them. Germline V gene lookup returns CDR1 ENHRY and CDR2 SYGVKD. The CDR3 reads CAISSDGYNEQFF. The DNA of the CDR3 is TGTGCCATCAGTAGCGACGGATACAATGAGCAGTTCTTC.

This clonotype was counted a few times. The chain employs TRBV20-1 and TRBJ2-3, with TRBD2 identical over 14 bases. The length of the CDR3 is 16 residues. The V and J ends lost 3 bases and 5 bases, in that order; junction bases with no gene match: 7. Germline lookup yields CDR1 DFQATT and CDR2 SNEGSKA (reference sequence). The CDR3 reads CSASGLAGGPGDTQYF. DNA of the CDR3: TGCAGTGCTAGCGGACTAGCGGGAGGCCCGGGAGATACGCAGTATTTT.

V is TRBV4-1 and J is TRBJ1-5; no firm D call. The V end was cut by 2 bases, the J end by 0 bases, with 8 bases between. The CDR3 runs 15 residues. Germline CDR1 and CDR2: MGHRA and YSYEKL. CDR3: CASSQTTVSNQPQHF. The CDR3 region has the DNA TGCGCCAGCAGCCAAACGACGGTTAGCAATCAGCCCCAGCATTTT.